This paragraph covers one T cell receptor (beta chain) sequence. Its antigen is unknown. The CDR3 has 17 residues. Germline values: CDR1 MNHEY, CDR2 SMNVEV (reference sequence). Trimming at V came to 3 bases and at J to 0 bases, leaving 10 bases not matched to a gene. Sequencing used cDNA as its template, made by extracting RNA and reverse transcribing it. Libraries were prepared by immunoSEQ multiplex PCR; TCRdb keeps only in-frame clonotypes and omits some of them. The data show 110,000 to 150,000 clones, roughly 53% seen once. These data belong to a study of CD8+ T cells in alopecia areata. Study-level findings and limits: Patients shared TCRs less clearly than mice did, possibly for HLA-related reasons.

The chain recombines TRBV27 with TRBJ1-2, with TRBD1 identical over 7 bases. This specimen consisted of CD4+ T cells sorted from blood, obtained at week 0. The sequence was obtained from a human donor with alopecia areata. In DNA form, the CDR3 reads TGTGCCAGCAGTTTTGCCGGGACAGCCCTCTCTAACTATGGCTACACCTTC. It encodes CASSFAGTALSNYGYTF.